This is a list of T cell receptor beta chains from one sample in a study of response to subunit inactivated influenza vaccine. TCRdb reprocessed the RT-PCR reads with MiXCR, giving one entry per CDR3 protein. The table includes 500,000 to 600,000 distinct CDR3 sequences, about 7.6% detected once. The sample here was PBMCs from blood, taken around 2 years after vaccination. These receptors were collected from a man between 50 and 69 years old who received an inactivated influenza vaccine. CDR3s include the opening cysteine and the closing phenylalanine or tryptophan. Fields, in order: V gene, J gene, clone size, D gene, CDR3 protein, CDR3 DNA. The D gene is left open where the match is weak. A row's size may be missing; if present it is once, few, many or a size class.

>TRBV9|TRBJ2-3|few|.
CASSVEVGGRGLLTDTQYF
TGTGCCAGCAGCGTAGAGGTGGGAGGAAGGGGACTCCTCACAGATACGCAGTATTTT
>TRBV27|TRBJ2-2|many|.
CASSLPGAANTGELFF
TGTGCCAGCAGTTTACCAGGGGCAGCGAACACCGGGGAGCTGTTTTTT
>TRBV27|TRBJ2-2|few|TRBD2
CASSLGTSGLTGELFF
TGTGCCAGCAGTCTGGGGACTAGCGGACTAACCGGGGAGCTGTTTTTT
>TRBV7-2|TRBJ2-3|many|.
CASSQFGDTQYF
TGTGCCAGCAGCCAGTTTGGCGATACGCAGTATTTT
>TRBV18|TRBJ2-7|.|TRBD1
CASSPGQATSYEQYF
TGTGCCAGCTCACCGGGACAGGCGACCTCCTACGAGCAGTACTTC
>TRBV13|TRBJ2-5|many|.
CASSHRDLQETQYF
TGTGCCAGCAGTCACCGGGACTTACAAGAGACCCAGTACTTC
>TRBV3-1|TRBJ1-6|many|.
CASSQEGGRRALHF
TGTGCCAGCAGCCAAGAAGGGGGGAGGAGGGCCCTCCACTTT
>TRBV6-1|TRBJ1-3|many|.
CATQVFSSGNTIYF
TGTGCCACCCAGGTTTTCAGCTCTGGAAACACCATATATTTT
>TRBV30|TRBJ2-2|many|.
CAWTWANTGELFF
TGTGCCTGGACGTGGGCAAACACCGGGGAGCTGTTTTTT
>TRBV13|TRBJ2-3|.|TRBD2
CASSLGLRGIDTQYF
TGTGCCAGCAGCTTAGGCCTGCGGGGGATAGATACGCAGTATTTT
>TRBV20-1|TRBJ1-1|many|.
CSARRGLGTEAFF
TGCAGTGCTAGGAGGGGCCTGGGAACTGAAGCTTTCTTT
>TRBV7-9|TRBJ2-7|.|TRBD2
CASRSDSGRGNYEQYF
TGTGCCAGCAGGTCAGATAGCGGGAGGGGGAATTACGAGCAGTACTTC
>TRBV5-5|TRBJ1-2|few|.
CASSPSRVWGYTF
TGTGCCAGCAGCCCGAGCAGGGTTTGGGGCTACACCTTC
>TRBV4-3|TRBJ2-2|few|TRBD2
CASSHWRLAGGPDTGELFF
TGCGCCAGCAGCCACTGGCGACTAGCGGGAGGGCCGGACACCGGGGAGCTGTTTTTT
>TRBV29-1|TRBJ2-5|few|.
CSVKNYQETQYF
TGCAGCGTCAAGAACTACCAAGAGACCCAGTACTTC
>TRBV29-1|TRBJ2-7|.|.
CSVDGRYEQYF
TGCAGCGTTGACGGACGCTACGAGCAGTACTTC
>TRBV5-1|TRBJ2-7|.|TRBD2
CASSLSSGTAYEQYF
TGCGCCAGCAGCTTAAGTAGCGGGACGGCCTACGAGCAGTACTTC
>TRBV7-2|TRBJ2-3|few|.
CASSLNPGETDTQYF
TGTGCCAGCAGCTTAAATCCGGGAGAGACAGATACGCAGTATTTT
>TRBV25-1|TRBJ2-5|.|TRBD2
CASSPPRLAQETQYF
TGTGCCAGCAGCCCCCCAAGACTAGCTCAAGAGACCCAGTACTTC
>TRBV24-1|TRBJ2-3|many|.
CATSDLRRADTQYF
TGTGCCACCAGTGATTTGCGGAGGGCAGATACGCAGTATTTT
>TRBV29-1|TRBJ2-3|many|.
CSVEVRAFTDTQYF
TGCAGCGTTGAAGTCAGGGCTTTTACAGATACGCAGTATTTT
>TRBV20-1|TRBJ1-2|few|.
CSVRGQPNYGYTF
TGCAGTGTTAGAGGACAGCCGAACTATGGCTACACCTTC
>TRBV10-3|TRBJ1-6|few|TRBD1
CAIKSPGQNSPLHF
TGTGCCATCAAATCACCGGGACAGAATTCACCCCTCCACTTT
>TRBV20-1|TRBJ2-1|.|.
CSARVSSDEQFF
TGCAGTGCTCGCGTTAGCAGCGATGAGCAGTTCTTC
>TRBV5-6|TRBJ2-2|few|TRBD1
CASSSRIYRGLDTGELFF
TGTGCCAGCAGCTCTCGGATATACAGGGGTTTGGACACCGGGGAGCTGTTTTTT
>TRBV7-6|TRBJ2-3|few|TRBD2
CASSIGVLAGGTDTQYF
TGTGCCAGCAGTATAGGGGTCCTAGCGGGGGGCACAGATACGCAGTATTTT
>TRBV29-1|TRBJ2-3|many|TRBD2
CSVGGGAPSTDTQYF
TGCAGCGTTGGCGGGGGGGCTCCAAGCACAGATACGCAGTATTTT
>TRBV9|TRBJ2-1|.|.
CASSVAPSVSDDEQFF
TGTGCCAGCAGCGTAGCTCCTAGCGTTAGCGACGATGAGCAGTTCTTC
>TRBV4-2|TRBJ2-7|.|.
CASSVVHLDHYEQYF
TGTGCCAGCAGCGTAGTGCACCTGGACCATTACGAGCAGTACTTC
>TRBV6-5|TRBJ2-7|many|.
CASSYPAREVEQYF
TGTGCCAGCAGTTACCCCGCCAGGGAGGTCGAGCAGTACTTC
>TRBV7-2|TRBJ1-1|many|TRBD1
CASSLVSGGGTEAFF
TGTGCCAGCAGCTTAGTATCAGGGGGCGGTACTGAAGCTTTCTTT
>TRBV29-1|TRBJ2-1|.|.
CSFREGGINEQFF
TGCAGTTTCCGGGAAGGCGGGATCAATGAGCAGTTCTTC
>TRBV9|TRBJ2-2|many|TRBD2
CASSVPLAGENTGELFF
TGTGCCAGCAGCGTCCCCCTGGCGGGAGAAAACACCGGGGAGCTGTTTTTT
>TRBV12-3/TRBV12-4|TRBJ1-2|few|.
CASSPPIAGRQNYGYTF
TGTGCCAGCAGCCCCCCCATCGCGGGTCGACAAAACTATGGCTACACCTTC
>TRBV12-3/TRBV12-4|TRBJ1-3|many|.
CASRPGGGNTIYF
TGTGCCAGCAGACCCGGGGGGGGAAACACCATATATTTT
>TRBV12-3/TRBV12-4|TRBJ2-3|.|TRBD1
CASRSYGTGGSDTQYF
TGTGCCAGCAGATCTTACGGGACAGGGGGCTCAGATACGCAGTATTTT
>TRBV4-1|TRBJ2-7|few|TRBD1
CASSHPGQVVSYEQYF
TGCGCCAGCAGCCACCCGGGACAGGTCGTCTCCTACGAGCAGTACTTC
>TRBV4-2|TRBJ2-5|many|.
CASSQDYGGLQETQYF
TGTGCCAGCAGCCAAGACTACGGGGGGCTCCAAGAGACCCAGTACTTC
>TRBV7-2|TRBJ2-7|.|.
CASSLAPQGEHAYEQYF
TGTGCCAGCAGCTTAGCCCCACAGGGCGAACATGCCTACGAGCAGTACTTC
>TRBV11-1|TRBJ2-1|many|.
CASSSMVIRRADYNEQFF
TGTGCCAGCAGCTCCATGGTTATCCGACGGGCAGACTACAATGAGCAGTTCTTC